The rows below give T cell receptor beta chains drawn from one sample of a study of cytomegalovirus exposure and HLA in healthy donors. The protocol was immunoSEQ multiplex PCR, while the TCRdb copy is restricted to in-frame clones and leaves out a portion. This table holds 170,000 or so clones, 85% found once. Material: PBMCs. The receptors stem from a man younger than 30 in good health and CMV-seropositive. The CDR3 runs from the conserved cysteine through the conserved F or W. D genes are given only for firm matches. Clone size is shown for a subset of rows, as once, few, many or a class of expanded clone.

J gene: TRBJ2-3; D gene: -; CDR3 length: 16; clone size: -; V gene: TRBV5-1; CDR3 DNA: TGCGCCAGCAGCGTAGGTCAGACCGGGGGCACAGATACGCAGTATTTT; CDR3 protein: CASSVGQTGGTDTQYF
J gene: TRBJ2-7; D gene: -; CDR3 length: 14; clone size: -; V gene: TRBV27; CDR3 DNA: TGTGCCAGCAGTCCCTCCCGTCTGGCTTACGAGCAGTACTTC; CDR3 protein: CASSPSRLAYEQYF
J gene: TRBJ1-2; D gene: TRBD1; CDR3 length: 18; clone size: few; V gene: TRBV7-2; CDR3 DNA: TGTGCCAGCAGCTCCCGACAGGGGGCTGGGTATAGTGACTATGGCTACACCTTC; CDR3 protein: CASSSRQGAGYSDYGYTF
J gene: TRBJ1-1; D gene: -; CDR3 length: 14; clone size: -; V gene: TRBV28; CDR3 DNA: TGTGCCAGCAGTTTATTCGGGGTACCCACTGAAGCTTTCTTT; CDR3 protein: CASSLFGVPTEAFF
J gene: TRBJ2-3; D gene: TRBD2; CDR3 length: 18; clone size: -; V gene: TRBV6-1; CDR3 DNA: TGTGCCAGCAGTGAACACGGGACTAGCGGGTCTGGTCTGTACACGCAGTATTTT; CDR3 protein: CASSEHGTSGSGLYTQYF
J gene: TRBJ2-3; D gene: TRBD2; CDR3 length: 18; clone size: -; V gene: TRBV5-1; CDR3 DNA: TGCGCCAGCAGCTTGGGGGGACTAGCGGGAGGAAATACAGATACGCAGTATTTT; CDR3 protein: CASSLGGLAGGNTDTQYF
J gene: TRBJ1-1; D gene: -; CDR3 length: 12; clone size: -; V gene: TRBV30; CDR3 DNA: TGTGCCTGGGTCTCTCGGAACACTGAAGCTTTCTTT; CDR3 protein: CAWVSRNTEAFF
J gene: TRBJ2-1; D gene: -; CDR3 length: 12; clone size: -; V gene: TRBV2; CDR3 DNA: TGTGCCAGCAGTGTCGGGGAAAATGAGCAGTTCTTC; CDR3 protein: CASSVGENEQFF
J gene: TRBJ2-1; D gene: TRBD2; CDR3 length: 14; clone size: -; V gene: TRBV6-1; CDR3 DNA: TGTGCCAGCAGTGCGCGGGAGTGGGGCAATGAGCAGTTCTTC; CDR3 protein: CASSAREWGNEQFF
J gene: TRBJ2-5; D gene: TRBD1; CDR3 length: 15; clone size: -; V gene: TRBV29-1; CDR3 DNA: TGCAGCGTACACCTTCGGGACAGGGGGCAAGAGACCCAGTACTTC; CDR3 protein: CSVHLRDRGQETQYF
J gene: TRBJ1-6; D gene: -; CDR3 length: 13; clone size: -; V gene: TRBV11-2; CDR3 DNA: TGTGCCAGCAGCTCCGCACCGGGGTCACCCCTCCACTTT; CDR3 protein: CASSSAPGSPLHF
J gene: TRBJ1-5; D gene: -; CDR3 length: 13; clone size: -; V gene: TRBV28; CDR3 DNA: TGTGCCAGCAATCCGGGACTTAATCAGCCCCAGCATTTT; CDR3 protein: CASNPGLNQPQHF
J gene: TRBJ2-5; D gene: TRBD2; CDR3 length: 15; clone size: -; V gene: TRBV30; CDR3 DNA: TGTGCCTGGAGCAGAGGGGCGACTAGCGGAGAGACCCAGTACTTC; CDR3 protein: CAWSRGATSGETQYF
J gene: TRBJ1-4; D gene: -; CDR3 length: 15; clone size: once; V gene: TRBV6-5; CDR3 DNA: TGTGCCAGCAGGCACTACAGGGAAACTAATGAAAAACTGTTTTTT; CDR3 protein: CASRHYRETNEKLFF
J gene: TRBJ1-2; D gene: -; CDR3 length: 11; clone size: once; V gene: TRBV30; CDR3 DNA: TGTGCCTCCAGGGTAGGGGGTGGCTACACCTTC; CDR3 protein: CASRVGGGYTF
J gene: TRBJ2-7; D gene: TRBD1; CDR3 length: 14; clone size: once; V gene: TRBV2; CDR3 DNA: TGTGCCAGCAGTGATAGGGACAGGATCTACGAGCAGTACTTC; CDR3 protein: CASSDRDRIYEQYF
J gene: TRBJ1-1; D gene: -; CDR3 length: 13; clone size: -; V gene: TRBV6-1; CDR3 DNA: TGTGCCAGCAAACGCCAGAAGAACACTGAAGCTTTCTTT; CDR3 protein: CASKRQKNTEAFF
J gene: TRBJ1-3; D gene: -; CDR3 length: 11; clone size: -; V gene: TRBV11-3; CDR3 DNA: TGTGCCAGCAGCTCCCGGGACACCATATATTTT; CDR3 protein: CASSSRDTIYF
J gene: TRBJ2-7; D gene: TRBD1; CDR3 length: 18; clone size: -; V gene: TRBV23-1; CDR3 DNA: TGCGCCAGCAGTCAATCTGGGGGCAACCGGACAGGGATCAACGAGCAGTACTTC; CDR3 protein: CASSQSGGNRTGINEQYF
J gene: TRBJ2-2; D gene: -; CDR3 length: 14; clone size: -; V gene: TRBV9; CDR3 DNA: TGTGCCAGTGGAGGGACGGGGCTAACCGGGGAGCTGTTTTTT; CDR3 protein: CASGGTGLTGELFF
J gene: TRBJ2-1; D gene: TRBD1; CDR3 length: 15; clone size: -; V gene: TRBV25-1; CDR3 DNA: TGTGCCAGCAGTGAAGGACAGGGGGTTGACAATGAGCAGTTCTTC; CDR3 protein: CASSEGQGVDNEQFF
J gene: TRBJ2-5; D gene: -; CDR3 length: 13; clone size: -; V gene: TRBV27; CDR3 DNA: TGTGCCAGCAGTTTCACAGGGATTGAGACCCAGTACTTC; CDR3 protein: CASSFTGIETQYF
J gene: TRBJ1-2; D gene: -; CDR3 length: 12; clone size: -; V gene: TRBV28; CDR3 DNA: TGTGCCAGCAGTTTAGCCGGCTATGGCTACACCTTC; CDR3 protein: CASSLAGYGYTF
J gene: TRBJ2-3; D gene: TRBD2; CDR3 length: 17; clone size: -; V gene: TRBV6-1; CDR3 DNA: TGTGCCAGCAGGGAATCTAGCGGGGGGGCCGTCACAGATACGCAGTATTTT; CDR3 protein: CASRESSGGAVTDTQYF
J gene: TRBJ2-3; D gene: -; CDR3 length: 15; clone size: once; V gene: TRBV2; CDR3 DNA: TGTGCCAGCAGGGCCGGGACATCGAGCACAGATACGCAGTATTTT; CDR3 protein: CASRAGTSSTDTQYF
J gene: TRBJ2-2; D gene: TRBD1; CDR3 length: 14; clone size: -; V gene: TRBV4-1; CDR3 DNA: TGCGCCAGCAGCTTCGACAGGGCCTCCGGGGAGCTGTTTTTT; CDR3 protein: CASSFDRASGELFF
J gene: TRBJ2-7; D gene: -; CDR3 length: 11; clone size: -; V gene: TRBV7-2; CDR3 DNA: TGTGCCAGCAGCCCTTACTACGAGCAGTACTTC; CDR3 protein: CASSPYYEQYF
J gene: TRBJ1-3; D gene: TRBD1; CDR3 length: 15; clone size: -; V gene: TRBV6-5; CDR3 DNA: TGTGCCAGCAGCCCTGACAGGGCCTCTGGAAACACCATATATTTT; CDR3 protein: CASSPDRASGNTIYF
J gene: TRBJ2-5; D gene: TRBD2; CDR3 length: 15; clone size: -; V gene: TRBV9; CDR3 DNA: TGTGCCAGCAGCTCCAGGGGCGGGGGGCAGGAGACCCAGTACTTC; CDR3 protein: CASSSRGGGQETQYF
J gene: TRBJ1-1; D gene: -; CDR3 length: 12; clone size: -; V gene: TRBV7-9; CDR3 DNA: TGTGCCAGCAGCCACAGGGACCCTGAAGCTTTCTTT; CDR3 protein: CASSHRDPEAFF
J gene: TRBJ1-1; D gene: TRBD1; CDR3 length: 15; clone size: -; V gene: TRBV30; CDR3 DNA: TGTGCCTGGATTCCTCCGGGACAGGGGCCCACTGAAGCTTTCTTT; CDR3 protein: CAWIPPGQGPTEAFF
J gene: TRBJ2-7; D gene: -; CDR3 length: 11; clone size: -; V gene: TRBV5-1; CDR3 DNA: TGCGCCAGCAGCTCGTCCTACGAGCAGTACTTC; CDR3 protein: CASSSSYEQYF
J gene: TRBJ1-4; D gene: -; CDR3 length: 15; clone size: -; V gene: TRBV27; CDR3 DNA: TGTGCCAGCAGTCGGGGATTCTTAACTAATGAAAAACTGTTTTTT; CDR3 protein: CASSRGFLTNEKLFF
J gene: TRBJ2-7; D gene: -; CDR3 length: 14; clone size: -; V gene: TRBV6-5; CDR3 DNA: TGTGCCAGCAGTTACCGGGGGGCCGTATACGAGCAGTACTTC; CDR3 protein: CASSYRGAVYEQYF
J gene: TRBJ2-2; D gene: TRBD2; CDR3 length: 15; clone size: -; V gene: TRBV2; CDR3 DNA: TGTGCCAGCACGGGAGCGGGGGGGCCCGGCGGGGAGCTGTTTTTT; CDR3 protein: CASTGAGGPGGELFF
J gene: TRBJ2-4; D gene: TRBD1; CDR3 length: 15; clone size: -; V gene: TRBV2; CDR3 DNA: TGTGCCAGCAGTCCCCGGGACAGGGGTCAAAACATTCAGTACTTC; CDR3 protein: CASSPRDRGQNIQYF
J gene: TRBJ2-2; D gene: TRBD1; CDR3 length: 17; clone size: -; V gene: TRBV11-1; CDR3 DNA: TGTGCCAGCAGCTACAACCCGGGACAGGAGAACACCGGGGAGCTGTTTTTT; CDR3 protein: CASSYNPGQENTGELFF
J gene: TRBJ1-4; D gene: -; CDR3 length: 14; clone size: -; V gene: TRBV6-5; CDR3 DNA: TGTGCCAGCAGGGAGACAGATGCAAATGAAAAACTGTTTTTT; CDR3 protein: CASRETDANEKLFF
J gene: TRBJ1-5; D gene: TRBD1; CDR3 length: 18; clone size: -; V gene: TRBV28; CDR3 DNA: TGTGCCAGCAGCACCGGGACAGCCCAGGGGTATAGCAATCAGCCCCAGCATTTT; CDR3 protein: CASSTGTAQGYSNQPQHF
J gene: TRBJ2-5; D gene: TRBD1; CDR3 length: 15; clone size: -; V gene: TRBV27; CDR3 DNA: TGTGCCAGCAGTCCGAGGGACAGGAGACAAGAGACCCAGTACTTC; CDR3 protein: CASSPRDRRQETQYF
J gene: TRBJ2-3; D gene: -; CDR3 length: 13; clone size: -; V gene: TRBV6-4; CDR3 DNA: TGTGCCAGCAGTGAAGAAGGGACTGGTACGCAGTATTTT; CDR3 protein: CASSEEGTGTQYF
J gene: TRBJ1-5; D gene: TRBD1; CDR3 length: 14; clone size: few; V gene: TRBV2; CDR3 DNA: TGTGCCAGCAGTGCGGGACAGGGAAGTCAGCCCCAGCATTTT; CDR3 protein: CASSAGQGSQPQHF
J gene: TRBJ1-1; D gene: -; CDR3 length: 14; clone size: -; V gene: TRBV18; CDR3 DNA: TGTGCCAGCTCACCTCGGGAGGAATACACTGAAGCTTTCTTT; CDR3 protein: CASSPREEYTEAFF
J gene: TRBJ2-2; D gene: TRBD1; CDR3 length: 15; clone size: -; V gene: TRBV5-6; CDR3 DNA: TGTGCCAGCAGTACCGGGACAGGGTACACCGGGGAGCTGTTTTTT; CDR3 protein: CASSTGTGYTGELFF
J gene: TRBJ2-7; D gene: TRBD2; CDR3 length: 15; clone size: -; V gene: TRBV7-9; CDR3 DNA: TGTGCCAGCAGCTCGCTTAGCGGGAGTGCTTACGAGCAGTACTTC; CDR3 protein: CASSSLSGSAYEQYF
J gene: TRBJ2-1; D gene: -; CDR3 length: 14; clone size: once; V gene: TRBV6-4; CDR3 DNA: TGTGCCAGCAGTGACTCGCAGGAAAACAATGAGCAGTTCTTC; CDR3 protein: CASSDSQENNEQFF
J gene: TRBJ1-1; D gene: TRBD1; CDR3 length: 14; clone size: few; V gene: TRBV7-6; CDR3 DNA: TGTGCCAGCAGCTCCCGGGACAGCTACACTGAAGCTTTCTTT; CDR3 protein: CASSSRDSYTEAFF
J gene: TRBJ2-7; D gene: -; CDR3 length: 14; clone size: -; V gene: TRBV11-2; CDR3 DNA: TGTGCCAGCGCACCCAGGGAATCCTCCTACGAGCAGTACTTC; CDR3 protein: CASAPRESSYEQYF
J gene: TRBJ2-6; D gene: -; CDR3 length: 15; clone size: -; V gene: TRBV5-1; CDR3 DNA: TGCGCCAGCAGTCAAGGGGACTCTGGGGCCAACGTCCTGACTTTC; CDR3 protein: CASSQGDSGANVLTF
J gene: TRBJ1-5; D gene: -; CDR3 length: 13; clone size: -; V gene: TRBV6-6; CDR3 DNA: TGTGCCAGTGGGCCTCTTAGCAATCAGCCCCAGCATTTT; CDR3 protein: CASGPLSNQPQHF
J gene: TRBJ2-2; D gene: -; CDR3 length: 15; clone size: few; V gene: TRBV28; CDR3 DNA: TGTGCCAGCAGTCCGGGGGACAGGAACACCGGGGAGCTGTTTTTT; CDR3 protein: CASSPGDRNTGELFF
J gene: TRBJ2-5; D gene: TRBD1; CDR3 length: 16; clone size: once; V gene: TRBV5-1; CDR3 DNA: TGCGCCAGCAGCCCCGGGGGACAGGGTCCCCAAGAGACCCAGTACTTC; CDR3 protein: CASSPGGQGPQETQYF
J gene: TRBJ2-2; D gene: -; CDR3 length: 16; clone size: -; V gene: TRBV5-1; CDR3 DNA: TGCGCCAGCAGGGACCGGGACTCCTCCTACACCGGGGAGCTGTTTTTT; CDR3 protein: CASRDRDSSYTGELFF
J gene: TRBJ2-1; D gene: TRBD2; CDR3 length: 15; clone size: -; V gene: TRBV6-1; CDR3 DNA: TGTGCCAGCACCCAGAGGACTAGAGGGACTGATGAGCAGTTCTTC; CDR3 protein: CASTQRTRGTDEQFF
J gene: TRBJ2-5; D gene: -; CDR3 length: 14; clone size: -; V gene: TRBV7-3; CDR3 DNA: TGTGCCAGCAGCCCTAGTAATAGCCAAGAGACCCAGTACTTC; CDR3 protein: CASSPSNSQETQYF
J gene: TRBJ2-2; D gene: TRBD2; CDR3 length: 15; clone size: -; V gene: TRBV2; CDR3 DNA: TGTGCCAGCAGTTTAGCGGGAGGCTTCGGCGGGGAGCTGTTTTTT; CDR3 protein: CASSLAGGFGGELFF
J gene: TRBJ2-2; D gene: TRBD1; CDR3 length: 16; clone size: -; V gene: TRBV5-4; CDR3 DNA: TGTGCCAGCCAAAACTTCGGACAGGGGGACACCGGGGAGCTGTTTTTT; CDR3 protein: CASQNFGQGDTGELFF
J gene: TRBJ2-7; D gene: -; CDR3 length: 12; clone size: -; V gene: TRBV29-1; CDR3 DNA: TGCAGCGTTGGCCCAGGGCAAAGGGAGCAGTACTTC; CDR3 protein: CSVGPGQREQYF
J gene: TRBJ2-3; D gene: TRBD2; CDR3 length: 15; clone size: -; V gene: TRBV10-1; CDR3 DNA: TGCGCCAGCAGCTCAAGCGGGACCTTGGGAGATACGCAGTATTTT; CDR3 protein: CASSSSGTLGDTQYF